A selection of T cell receptor beta chains follows, all from one sample in a study of shared clonotypes between healthy human individuals. Measured with immunoSEQ multiplex PCR; TCRdb has only the in-frame clones, and not every one. The sample includes 650,000 to 700,000 clones, roughly 91% of them seen just once. Sample: memory CD8+ T cells from PBMCs. The receptors here all came from a man between 18 and 35 years old in good health. Some clones in this sample may be carry-over from other donors' samples. Each CDR3 is given with its conserved first and last residue. A D gene is named only where the DNA matches it firmly. Not every row has a clone size; where given, it reads once, few, many or a size class.

-,once,TRBV27,TRBJ1-1,13,TGTGCCAGCAGGGGACGGCTGAACACTGAAGCTTTCTTT,CASRGRLNTEAFF
-,-,TRBV10-3,TRBJ1-5,17,TGTGCCATCAGTGAGTCTGGGGTGGGGGGTAATAATCAGCCCCAGCATTTT,CAISESGVGGNNQPQHF
-,-,TRBV27,TRBJ2-7,12,TGTGCCAGCAGCCCCGACCGGTACGGGCAGTACTTC,CASSPDRYGQYF
-,-,TRBV10-2,TRBJ2-1,16,TGCGCCAGCGGGACACCAGTTGAGGGCCCCTACAATGAGCAGTTCTTC,CASGTPVEGPYNEQFF
-,-,TRBV28,TRBJ2-7,16,TGTGCCAGCAGTACGCCCCCGGGACATAACCTTTACGAGCAGTACTTC,CASSTPPGHNLYEQYF
-,-,TRBV5-1,TRBJ2-7,16,TGCGCCAGCAGCTTGGGGGCGGGTAAGAGCTCCTACGAGCAGTACTTC,CASSLGAGKSSYEQYF
TRBD2,-,TRBV2,TRBJ2-5,16,TGTGCCAGCAGTGCTGTCCTAGCGGGAGTACAAGAGACCCAGTACTTC,CASSAVLAGVQETQYF
TRBD2,-,TRBV7-9,TRBJ2-7,16,TGTGCCAGCAGCCCCCGGACTAGCGGGAGGACCGACGAGCAGTACTTC,CASSPRTSGRTDEQYF
-,-,TRBV5-1,TRBJ1-2,17,TGCGCCAGCAGCTTCGCGGGGGGCGCCTCCTCTAACTATGGCTACACCTTC,CASSFAGGASSNYGYTF
TRBD1,-,TRBV9,TRBJ1-1,15,TGTGCCAGCAGCGTAGGGACAGGGACGAACACTGAAGCTTTCTTT,CASSVGTGTNTEAFF
-,-,TRBV7-6,TRBJ2-7,14,TGTGCCAGCAGCCCAAGGCCTTTAGGCTACGAGCAGTACTTC,CASSPRPLGYEQYF
-,-,TRBV7-9,TRBJ2-7,13,TGTGCCAGCAGCCCGGGGGTCCCCTACGAGCAGTACTTC,CASSPGVPYEQYF
TRBD2,-,TRBV5-4,TRBJ2-2,18,TGTGCCAGCAGCTTGGGGCTAGCGGGAGCCCCGAACACCGGGGAGCTGTTTTTT,CASSLGLAGAPNTGELFF
TRBD2,-,TRBV15,TRBJ2-3,15,TGTGCCACCAGCACTAGCGGGAGTCTCACAGATACGCAGTATTTT,CATSTSGSLTDTQYF
-,-,TRBV5-4,TRBJ1-2,13,TGTGCCAGCAGCTTGGGTCAGGGTCATGGCTACACCTTC,CASSLGQGHGYTF